The 32 T cell receptor beta chains presented below share a single source sample, sequenced in a study of shared clonotypes between healthy human individuals. Assay: immunoSEQ multiplex PCR; the TCRdb copy retains only in-frame clones and omits some. The table lists about 470,000 clones, more than 75% of them singletons. The sequenced material came from PBMCs. The source of these receptors is a woman aged 40 to 50 in good health. Some clones in this sample may be carry-over from other donors' samples.

The chain has TRBV6-6 and TRBJ2-7; 7 bases fit TRBD2. The junction had 8 bases not matched to a gene; V was cut back by 3 bases and J by 0 bases. Germline V gene lookup returns CDR1 MNHNY and CDR2 SVGAGI (reference sequence). This CDR3 is 16 amino acids long. In DNA form, the CDR3 reads TGTGCCAGCAGTTATCCGAGCGGGACGGGCTCCTACGAGCAGTACTTC. Translation: CASSYPSGTGSYEQYF.

This sequence joins TRBV27 and TRBJ2-7, with 11 bases fitting TRBD2. V shed 5 bases and J 7 bases; nucleotides not matched to a gene: 10. Germline values: CDR1 MNHEY, CDR2 SMNVEV (reference sequence). CDR3 length: 15 residues. Here the CDR3 reads CASSPDSGRAGEQYF. The DNA of the CDR3 is TGTGCCAGCAGTCCGGATAGCGGGAGGGCCGGTGAGCAGTACTTC.

The chain combines TRBV19 with TRBJ1-4; 8 bases are shared with TRBD1. Germline trimming cut 3 bases from V and 5 bases from J; bases unmatched to any gene: 8. CDR1 and CDR2 from the germline V gene are LNHDA and SQIVND (reference sequence). The length of the CDR3 is 16 residues. This CDR3 reads CASSILRTGTNEKLFF. The CDR3 coding sequence is TGTGCCAGTAGTATCCTCCGGACAGGGACAAATGAAAAACTGTTTTTT.

The V call is TRBV5-1, the J call TRBJ2-2, with D maybe TRBD1 (6 bases). V was shortened by 0 bases and J by 2 bases, with 17 bases between the two germline ends. This CDR3 comprises 18 residues. Germline V CDR1 and CDR2: SGHRS, YFSETQ. The CDR3 reads CASSLDPLDRANTGELFF. CDR3 DNA sequence: TGCGCCAGCAGCTTGGATCCTCTGGACAGAGCCAACACCGGGGAGCTGTTTTTT.

The gene calls are TRBV18 and TRBJ2-2; TRBD1 matches 7 bases. CDR1 is KGHSH, CDR2 LQKENI, per germline. After removal of 3 bases from V and 5 bases from J, the junction contained 6 bases not matched to a gene. This CDR3 has 15 residues. The CDR3 DNA follows: TGTGCCAGCTCACCCCTCCCCAGGGGGACCGGGGAGCTGTTTTTT. Its translation is CASSPLPRGTGELFF.

The CDR3 loop reads CASSAVLAGGPDTQYF. The CDR3 DNA follows: TGTGCCAGCAGTGCAGTACTAGCGGGAGGGCCAGATACGCAGTATTTT. The V and J genes are TRBV25-1 and TRBJ2-3; 13 positions match TRBD2. Trimming took 4 bases from V and 4 from J; bases not matched to a gene: 5. Germline CDR1 and CDR2: MGHDK and SYGVNS. The length of the CDR3 is 16 residues.

This clone turned up a few times. The chain recombines TRBV29-1 with TRBJ2-5; tentatively, D is TRBD1 (6 bases). Trimming pared 2 bases from V and 4 bases from J, leaving 11 bases between. Per germline, CDR1 SQVTM and CDR2 ANQGSEA. The CDR3 extends over 13 amino acids. This CDR3 reads CSVERGRGETQYF. CDR3 nucleotides: TGCAGCGTTGAAAGAGGCAGGGGAGAGACCCAGTACTTC.

The rearrangement links TRBV18 to TRBJ2-7; 10 nucleotides align to TRBD1. Trimming at V came to 3 bases and at J to 6 bases, leaving 20 bases not matched to a gene. The germline V gene has CDR1 KGHSH and CDR2 LQKENI. This CDR3 region has 19 residues. This CDR3 reads CASSPGRGDRGYDLAEQYF. The CDR3, as DNA: TGTGCCAGCTCACCCGGACGGGGGGACAGGGGATACGATTTAGCCGAGCAGTACTTC.

The chain has TRBV5-1 and TRBJ2-7; TRBD2 might be the D (7 bases). Trimming removed 5 bases at V and 0 bases at J, with 15 bases between. Germline values: CDR1 SGHRS, CDR2 YFSETQ. The CDR3 runs 15 residues. The DNA for the CDR3 is TGCGCCAGCAGGGGGGGGCAGGTCGTCTCCTACGAGCAGTACTTC. This gives the protein CASRGGQVVSYEQYF.

On this clone: Other DNA sequences of this sample code for an identical CDR3. This CDR3 is CASSQLREQYF. CDR3 nucleotides: TGTGCCAGCAGTCAGCTCAGAGAGCAGTACTTC. This chain uses TRBV28 with TRBJ2-7, with D unresolved. This CDR3 region has 11 residues. Trimming removed 5 bases at V and 7 bases at J, with 9 bases between. CDR1 is MDHEN, CDR2 SYDVKM, per germline. The variable domain in full, completed from reference TRBV28 and TRBJ2-7, reads DVKVTQSSRYLVKRTGEKVFLECVQDMDHENMFWYRQDPGLGLRLIYFSYDVKMKEKGDIPEGYSVSREKKERFSLILESASTNQTSMYLCASSQLREQYFGPGTRLTVT.

The chain recombines TRBV11-2 with TRBJ2-7, with 13 positions matching TRBD2. This CDR3 has 16 residues. Germline loops: CDR1 SGHAT, CDR2 FQNNGV. With 3 bases clipped from V and 2 bases from J, the junction kept 4 bases outside the gene matches. The CDR3 loop is CASSFSGTSGAYEQYF. The CDR3 DNA follows: TGTGCCAGCAGCTTCTCCGGGACTAGCGGGGCCTACGAGCAGTACTTC. Full variable domain (missing parts from reference TRBV11-2 and TRBJ2-7): EAGVAQSPRYKIIEKRQSVAFWCNPISGHATLYWYQQILGQGPKLLIQFQNNGVVDDSQLPKDRFSAERLKGVDSTLKIQPAKLEDSAVYLCASSFSGTSGAYEQYFGPGTRLTVT.

The chain recombines TRBV5-1 with TRBJ1-1; no clear D gene. In germline, CDR1 is SGHRS, CDR2 YFSETQ. The CDR3 spans 16 residues. Deletions cut 5 bases from V and 1 base from J, with 18 bases between. CDR3 amino acids: CASSPQSGGTNTEAFF. The CDR3 coding sequence is TGCGCCAGCAGTCCCCAATCGGGCGGCACGAACACTGAAGCTTTCTTT.

This clone was seen just once. The rearrangement uses TRBV30 and TRBJ1-2; no reliable D call. Trimming removed 0 bases at V and 2 bases at J, with 10 bases between. The CDR3 runs 14 residues. CDR1 is GTSNPN and CDR2 is SVGIG in the germline V gene (reference sequence). The CDR3 DNA follows: TGTGCCTGGAGTGTAATGCAGCAAAACTATGGCTACACCTTC. This translates into CAWSVMQQNYGYTF.

The gene calls are TRBV28 and TRBJ1-5; TRBD1 matches at 9 bases. Looked up from germline, CDR1 is MDHEN and CDR2 is SYDVKM. The CDR3 extends over 16 amino acids. V shed 6 bases and J 0 bases; nucleotides not matched to a gene: 6. The CDR3 region is CASSPQGASSNQPQHF. The DNA for the CDR3 is TGTGCCAGCAGCCCACAGGGGGCCTCTAGCAATCAGCCCCAGCATTTT.

In regard to this clone: The identical CDR3 is also encoded by other nucleotide sequences in the sample. The V call is TRBV10-3, the J call TRBJ2-5; D is ambiguous. V lost 0 bases and J 2 bases, leaving 7 bases between the germline ends. Germline V gives CDR1 ENHRY, CDR2 SYGVKD. There are 14 residues in the CDR3. CDR3 DNA: TGTGCCATCAGTGAGTCGAGTTCTCAAGAGACCCAGTACTTC. It translates to CAISESSSQETQYF.

The V and J genes are TRBV5-4 and TRBJ1-1, with D perhaps matching TRBD1 (6 bases). The CDR3 loop spans 14 amino acids. V was trimmed by 3 bases and J by 1 base, leaving 10 bases between them. Germline CDR1 reads SGHNT; CDR2 reads YYREEE (reference sequence). The CDR3 DNA reads TGTGCCAGCAGCTGGGACACGAGGAACACTGAAGCTTTCTTT. It yields the protein CASSWDTRNTEAFF.

The chain has TRBV19 and TRBJ2-1; D is possibly TRBD1 or TRBD2 (5 bases each). V was pared by 8 bases and J by 7 bases, with 15 bases between. Germline V lookup: CDR1 LNHDA, CDR2 SQIVND (reference sequence). The CDR3 totals 13 residues. This chain's CDR3 is CASSPGPRNEQFF. Here the CDR3 DNA reads TGTGCCAGTTCACCGGGGCCAAGGAATGAGCAGTTCTTC.

This clone was found a few times. The J gene is TRBJ2-1, the V gene TRBV29-1, with 9 bases matching TRBD1. Unmatched junction bases numbered 8, after V lost 6 bases and J lost 5 bases. The germline V gene encodes CDR1 SQVTM and CDR2 ANQGSEA. The CDR3 covers 14 residues. The CDR3 nucleotides are TGCAGCGTCTCAGGGACAGGGAGCAACAATGAGCAGTTCTTC. Its protein product is CSVSGTGSNNEQFF.

The J gene is TRBJ1-2, the V gene TRBV5-1, with D maybe TRBD1 (6 bases). In germline, CDR1 is SGHRS, CDR2 YFSETQ. Trimming stripped 0 bases from V and 6 bases from J, with 12 bases between. The CDR3 covers 14 residues. The CDR3 reads CASSLDREKDGYTF. The CDR3 coding sequence is TGCGCCAGCAGCTTGGACAGGGAGAAGGATGGCTACACCTTC.

CDR3 loop: CASSLDAGGLDIQYF. Here the CDR3 DNA reads TGCGCCAGCAGCTTGGATGCGGGAGGGCTGGACATTCAGTACTTC. V gene TRBV5-1 combines with J gene TRBJ2-4; 9 bases are shared with TRBD2. CDR3 length: 15 amino acids. Losses at the gene ends were 0 bases for V and 8 bases for J; bases not matched to a gene: 6. Germline-derived CDR1 and CDR2 are SGHRS and YFSETQ.

This chain links TRBV7-2 with TRBJ1-5; possibly TRBD1 for D (5 bases). Trimming removed 4 bases from V and 9 bases from J, with 13 bases in between. Germline V gene data show CDR1 as SGHTA and CDR2 as FQGNSA. The CDR3 spans 13 residues. CDR3 protein: CASSSDDRLPQHF. DNA for the CDR3: TGTGCCAGCAGCTCCGACGACAGATTGCCCCAGCATTTT.

The chain employs TRBV7-9 and TRBJ1-1; D is unclear. CDR1 is SEHNR, CDR2 FQNEAQ, per germline (reference sequence). The CDR3 has 12 amino acids. V lost 5 bases and J lost 13, with 17 bases in between. As DNA, the CDR3 is TGTGCCAGCAGCCTCCAGGATGGAGGTGGTTTCTTT. Protein product: CASSLQDGGGFF.

The rearrangement links TRBV7-8 to TRBJ1-1; D is unresolved. V was trimmed by 5 bases and J by 2 bases, leaving 9 bases between them. The CDR3 extends over 13 amino acids. Germline CDR1 is SGHVS and CDR2 is FQNEAQ. This CDR3 reads CASSQHFNTEAFF. CDR3 nucleotides: TGTGCCAGCAGCCAGCACTTCAACACTGAAGCTTTCTTT.

This rearrangement joins TRBV29-1 to TRBJ2-3; D remains ambiguous. CDR3 length equals 13 residues. Looked up from germline, CDR1 is SQVTM and CDR2 is ANQGSEA. The ends were cut back, 5 bases at V and 5 bases at J, with 14 bases in the middle. The CDR3, as DNA: TGCAGCGTTAACTTGAGGTTCGGAGATACGCAGTATTTT. Its translation: CSVNLRFGDTQYF.

V gene TRBV7-9 combines with J gene TRBJ2-5; D is perhaps TRBD2 (5 bases). Germline CDR1 and CDR2: SEHNR and FQNEAQ (reference sequence). CDR3 length: 17 amino acids. The V and J ends lost 3 bases and 2 bases respectively, with 19 bases between them. CDR3 in DNA: TGTGCCAGCAGCTTGTTTGGGGAGACTCCCGATCAAGAGACCCAGTACTTC. Encoded protein: CASSLFGETPDQETQYF.

V is TRBV19 and J is TRBJ2-7, with 9 bases identical to TRBD2. The CDR3 length is 14 residues. After removal of 5 bases from V and 4 bases from J, the junction contained 6 bases not matched to a gene. Germline V CDR1 and CDR2: LNHDA, SQIVND (reference sequence). The CDR3 region is CASSSQAGGYEQYF. DNA of the CDR3: TGTGCCAGTAGTTCCCAGGCGGGAGGGTACGAGCAGTACTTC.

Concerning this clone itself: A far bigger clonotype differs at one base, so this is likely a read error. The sample contains more than one DNA sequence encoding this CDR3. The chain joins TRBV30 to TRBJ1-1; 9 bases line up with TRBD1. Germline-derived CDR1 and CDR2 are GTSNPN and SVGIG (reference sequence). V was clipped by 8 bases and J by 8 bases; unmatched bases: 12. The CDR3 has 13 residues. CDR3 loop: CARNAQGASEAFF. The CDR3 DNA follows: TGTGCCCGAAACGCACAGGGGGCGTCCGAAGCTTTCTTT.

The V gene is TRBV2, the J gene TRBJ2-7, with unresolved D. Germline values: CDR1 SNHLY, CDR2 FYNNEI. The CDR3 is made up of 12 amino acids. With 2 bases removed from V and 8 bases from J, the gap between germline ends came to 10 bases. The CDR3 bases are TGTGCCAGCAGTGAAAACTTTTATAAGCAGTACTTC. Encoded protein: CASSENFYKQYF.

CDR3 nucleotide sequence: TGTGCCAGCAGCACCCTCGTGAACACTGAAGCTTTCTTT. Protein: CASSTLVNTEAFF. The J gene is TRBJ1-1, the V gene TRBV7-3; D call uncertain. V lost 5 bases and J 0 bases, leaving 7 bases between the germline ends. Germline CDR1 reads SGHTA; CDR2 reads FQGTGA. This CDR3 contains 13 residues.

V gene TRBV27 combines with J gene TRBJ2-3, with D perhaps matching TRBD2 (6 bases). Per the germline V gene, CDR1 is MNHEY and CDR2 is SMNVEV (reference sequence). V gave up 7 bases and J gave up 0 bases, with 14 bases separating them. The CDR3 is 15 amino acids. The CDR3 DNA is TGTGCCAGCATGTCCCCGGCGGGAAGCACAGATACGCAGTATTTT. Its protein product is CASMSPAGSTDTQYF.

This clone was detected only once. This chain links TRBV5-1 with TRBJ1-3; TRBD1 agrees at 7 bases. Germline V CDR1 and CDR2: SGHRS, YFSETQ. The CDR3 consists of 14 residues. The V and J ends lost 4 bases and 3 bases, in that order; junction bases with no gene match: 4. The CDR3 bases are TGCGCCAGCAGCGCCCCAGGGGGTGGAAACACCATATATTTT. Translating gives CASSAPGGGNTIYF.

The rearrangement links TRBV30 to TRBJ1-3; no definite D call. This CDR3 spans 15 amino acids. V was clipped by 1 base and J by 0 bases, with 10 bases between them. The germline CDR1 and CDR2 sequences are GTSNPN and SVGIG (reference sequence). The CDR3 region is CAWSEWSYSGNTIYF. CDR3 nucleotides: TGTGCCTGGAGTGAATGGTCGTACTCTGGAAACACCATATATTTT.